This is a list of T cell receptor beta chains from one sample in a study of T cells in Graves' hyperthyroidism and ophthalmopathy. Via MiXCR, TCRdb re-called the multiplex PCR reads, giving one row per CDR3 protein. The repertoire holds roughly 570,000 distinct CDR3 sequences, with about a sixth as singletons. Material: blood. Receptors were obtained from a woman aged 30 to 39 with Graves' hyperthyroidism. CDR3s include the opening cysteine and the closing phenylalanine or tryptophan. Each record gives: V gene, J gene, clone size, D gene, CDR3 protein, CDR3 DNA. The D gene is left open where the match is weak. Not every row has a clone size; where given, it reads once, few, many or a size class.

v_gene: TRBV7-2; j_gene: TRBJ2-5; abundance: many; d_gene: .; CDR3aa: CASSFVRGARETQYF; CDR3nt: TGTGCCAGCAGCTTTGTACGGGGGGCTCGGGAGACCCAGTACTTC
v_gene: TRBV29-1; j_gene: TRBJ2-1; abundance: few; d_gene: TRBD2; CDR3aa: CSVEDWKREGRFSNEQFF; CDR3nt: TGCAGCGTTGAAGATTGGAAGCGGGAGGGCCGGTTTAGCAATGAGCAGTTCTTC
v_gene: TRBV6-5; j_gene: TRBJ2-1; abundance: many; d_gene: TRBD2; CDR3aa: CASSYQGLAGGNEQFF; CDR3nt: TGTGCCAGCAGTTACCAGGGTCTAGCGGGAGGCAATGAGCAGTTCTTC
v_gene: TRBV6-2/TRBV6-3; j_gene: TRBJ2-3; abundance: few; d_gene: TRBD2; CDR3aa: CASTSGSTDTQYF; CDR3nt: TGTGCCAGCACTAGCGGGAGCACAGATACGCAGTATTTT
v_gene: TRBV20-1; j_gene: TRBJ2-3; abundance: many; d_gene: TRBD2; CDR3aa: CSARDTGLPPVDTQYF; CDR3nt: TGCAGTGCTAGAGATACGGGACTACCCCCTGTTGATACGCAGTATTTT
v_gene: TRBV28; j_gene: TRBJ2-7; abundance: many; d_gene: .; CDR3aa: CASSLSPPRNFSYEQYF; CDR3nt: TGTGCCAGCAGTTTAAGTCCCCCCAGGAACTTCTCCTACGAGCAGTACTTC
v_gene: TRBV7-2; j_gene: TRBJ2-7; abundance: many; d_gene: TRBD1; CDR3aa: CASSLATAGGAYEQYF; CDR3nt: TGTGCCAGCAGCTTAGCGACGGCAGGGGGCGCCTACGAGCAGTACTTC
v_gene: TRBV11-2; j_gene: TRBJ2-7; abundance: few; d_gene: .; CDR3aa: CASSLGGRGYSYEQYF; CDR3nt: TGTGCCAGCAGCTTAGGCGGCAGGGGATACTCCTACGAGCAGTACTTC
v_gene: TRBV6-5; j_gene: TRBJ2-5; abundance: .; d_gene: .; CDR3aa: CASSYAVRRETQYF; CDR3nt: TGTGCCAGCAGTTACGCTGTTAGGCGAGAGACCCAGTACTTC
v_gene: TRBV5-5; j_gene: TRBJ2-1; abundance: many; d_gene: .; CDR3aa: CASSLKGYNEQFF; CDR3nt: TGTGCCAGCAGCTTGAAGGGCTACAATGAGCAGTTCTTC
v_gene: TRBV2; j_gene: TRBJ2-6; abundance: many; d_gene: TRBD1; CDR3aa: CASRDRLAGANVLTF; CDR3nt: TGTGCCAGCCGGGACAGGCTAGCTGGGGCCAACGTCCTGACTTTC
v_gene: TRBV6-1; j_gene: TRBJ1-6; abundance: many; d_gene: .; CDR3aa: CASSDWAGGNSPLHF; CDR3nt: TGTGCCAGCAGTGATTGGGCAGGCGGTAATTCACCCCTCCACTTT
v_gene: TRBV30; j_gene: TRBJ2-7; abundance: .; d_gene: TRBD1; CDR3aa: CAWRSGQAYEQYF; CDR3nt: TGTGCCTGGAGGTCTGGACAGGCCTACGAGCAGTACTTC
v_gene: TRBV5-1; j_gene: TRBJ2-1; abundance: .; d_gene: TRBD2; CDR3aa: CASSLGGTSIHNEQFF; CDR3nt: TGCGCCAGCAGCTTGGGCGGGACTAGCATCCACAATGAGCAGTTCTTC
v_gene: TRBV7-3; j_gene: TRBJ2-2; abundance: few; d_gene: .; CDR3aa: CASSPADRNTGELFF; CDR3nt: TGTGCCAGCAGCCCAGCGGACAGGAACACCGGGGAGCTGTTTTTT
v_gene: TRBV19; j_gene: TRBJ1-3; abundance: .; d_gene: .; CDR3aa: CASSPGGLYGRNTIYF; CDR3nt: TGTGCCAGTAGCCCCGGCGGGCTTTATGGGAGAAACACCATATATTTT
v_gene: TRBV10-1; j_gene: TRBJ2-3; abundance: few; d_gene: TRBD2; CDR3aa: CASSESGTRSDTQYF; CDR3nt: TGCGCCAGCAGTGAGTCAGGGACTAGATCAGATACGCAGTATTTT
v_gene: TRBV29-1; j_gene: TRBJ2-2; abundance: .; d_gene: TRBD1; CDR3aa: CSAVQGAPFAGELFF; CDR3nt: TGCAGCGCCGTACAGGGGGCTCCCTTTGCCGGGGAGCTGTTTTTT
v_gene: TRBV5-1; j_gene: TRBJ1-2; abundance: many; d_gene: .; CDR3aa: CASSLEGDRGYGYTF; CDR3nt: TGCGCCAGCAGCTTGGAGGGGGACCGGGGCTATGGCTACACCTTC
v_gene: TRBV7-9; j_gene: TRBJ2-4; abundance: .; d_gene: .; CDR3aa: CASSLSLGNIQYF; CDR3nt: TGTGCCAGCAGCTTATCTTTGGGCAACATTCAGTACTTC
v_gene: TRBV13; j_gene: TRBJ1-1; abundance: many; d_gene: .; CDR3aa: CASSPPDRLNTEAFF; CDR3nt: TGTGCCAGCAGCCCACCGGACAGACTGAACACTGAAGCTTTCTTT
v_gene: TRBV5-1; j_gene: TRBJ1-1; abundance: .; d_gene: .; CDR3aa: CASSLILFSAEAFF; CDR3nt: TGTGCCAGCAGCTTGATATTGTTTTCGGCTGAAGCTTTCTTT
v_gene: TRBV7-2; j_gene: TRBJ2-1; abundance: once; d_gene: TRBD2; CDR3aa: CASAGLAGSSSYNEQFF; CDR3nt: TGTGCCAGCGCGGGACTAGCGGGATCCAGCTCCTACAATGAGCAGTTCTTC
v_gene: TRBV7-3; j_gene: TRBJ2-7; abundance: once; d_gene: TRBD1; CDR3aa: CASSQAGTGEGTEQYF; CDR3nt: TGCGCCAGCAGCCAAGCCGGGACAGGCGAGGGCACCGAGCAGTACTTC
v_gene: TRBV4-1; j_gene: TRBJ2-3; abundance: few; d_gene: .; CDR3aa: CASSHASTDTQYF; CDR3nt: TGCGCCAGCAGCCACGCTAGCACAGATACGCAGTATTTT
v_gene: TRBV2; j_gene: TRBJ1-1; abundance: many; d_gene: .; CDR3aa: CASSGSLKMNTEAFF; CDR3nt: TGTGCCAGCAGTGGATCCCTTAAAATGAACACTGAAGCTTTCTTT
v_gene: TRBV7-2; j_gene: TRBJ2-1; abundance: .; d_gene: TRBD2; CDR3aa: CASTLGGLAQNEQFF; CDR3nt: TGTGCCAGCACCCTAGGGGGACTAGCGCAAAATGAGCAGTTCTTC
v_gene: TRBV4-2; j_gene: TRBJ2-3; abundance: .; d_gene: TRBD2; CDR3aa: CASSQDVRLAGRTDTQYF; CDR3nt: TGTGCCAGCAGCCAAGATGTCCGGCTAGCGGGTCGCACAGATACGCAGTATTTT
v_gene: TRBV19; j_gene: TRBJ2-1; abundance: many; d_gene: TRBD2; CDR3aa: CASSQPGGRVYNEQFF; CDR3nt: TGTGCCAGTAGTCAGCCCGGAGGGAGGGTCTACAATGAGCAGTTCTTC
v_gene: TRBV20-1; j_gene: TRBJ2-1; abundance: .; d_gene: .; CDR3aa: CSAGTSSGLNEQFF; CDR3nt: TGCAGTGCCGGAACTAGTTCCGGACTGAATGAGCAGTTCTTC
v_gene: TRBV7-6; j_gene: TRBJ2-1; abundance: .; d_gene: TRBD2; CDR3aa: CASSISGRAARFF; CDR3nt: TGTGCCAGCAGCATTAGCGGGAGGGCCGCTCGGTTCTTC
v_gene: TRBV6-2/TRBV6-3; j_gene: TRBJ2-1; abundance: many; d_gene: TRBD2; CDR3aa: CASSYRLAHEQFF; CDR3nt: TGTGCCAGCAGTTACAGACTAGCCCATGAGCAGTTCTTC
v_gene: TRBV24-1; j_gene: TRBJ2-3; abundance: many; d_gene: .; CDR3aa: CATSDFHTQYF; CDR3nt: TGTGCCACCAGTGATTTCCATACGCAGTATTTT
v_gene: TRBV7-9; j_gene: TRBJ2-1; abundance: few; d_gene: .; CDR3aa: CASSLYVQGNEQFF; CDR3nt: TGTGCCAGCAGCTTATATGTACAGGGCAATGAGCAGTTCTTC
v_gene: TRBV7-2; j_gene: TRBJ2-7; abundance: many; d_gene: TRBD1; CDR3aa: CASSLAGTGAYEQYF; CDR3nt: TGTGCCAGCAGCTTAGCGGGGACAGGGGCCTACGAGCAGTACTTC
v_gene: TRBV6-1; j_gene: TRBJ2-3; abundance: many; d_gene: TRBD2; CDR3aa: CASSERGLAGDTQYF; CDR3nt: TGTGCCAGCAGTGAACGGGGGCTAGCGGGAGATACGCAGTATTTT
v_gene: TRBV6-2/TRBV6-3; j_gene: TRBJ2-2; abundance: many; d_gene: .; CDR3aa: CASTGDTGTRAPGELFF; CDR3nt: TGTGCCAGCACCGGAGATACCGGGACAAGAGCGCCCGGGGAGCTGTTTTTT
v_gene: TRBV10-3; j_gene: TRBJ1-1; abundance: many; d_gene: .; CDR3aa: CAISESNTNTEAFF; CDR3nt: TGTGCCATCAGTGAGTCGAACACGAACACTGAAGCTTTCTTT
v_gene: TRBV28; j_gene: TRBJ1-2; abundance: many; d_gene: .; CDR3aa: CASSNPRGGVLGYTF; CDR3nt: TGTGCCAGCAGTAACCCCCGCGGGGGCGTGTTAGGCTACACCTTC
v_gene: TRBV18; j_gene: TRBJ2-3; abundance: many; d_gene: TRBD2; CDR3aa: CASSLLGLAADTQYF; CDR3nt: TGTGCCAGCTCACTCCTGGGACTAGCGGCAGATACGCAGTATTTT
v_gene: TRBV11-2; j_gene: TRBJ1-2; abundance: .; d_gene: .; CDR3aa: CASSLAGRRRGYTF; CDR3nt: TGTGCCAGCAGCTTAGCTGGGCGAAGAAGGGGCTACACCTTC